One sample yielded the 11 T cell receptor beta chains listed below, sequenced in a study of blood T cells in healthy people across ages. For the second PCR, which ran for 7 to 11 cycles, a sample-barcoded 5' primer and a J-beta primer mix were used. One entry per CDR3 protein, called by TCRdb with MiXCR from the 5' RACE reads. The sample includes 1.8 million or so distinct CDR3 sequences, about two fifths of them seen just once. The sequenced material came from blood. The source of these receptors is a human donor in good health.

This clonotype was found a few times. The gene calls are TRBV25-1 and TRBJ2-7; D remains unclear. There are 13 residues in the CDR3. Germline CDR1 is MGHDK and CDR2 is SYGVNS. V was cut by 1 base and J by 3 bases, with 7 bases left in between. The CDR3 here is CASSESPYYEQYF. In DNA, the CDR3 is TGTGCCAGCAGTGAATCCCCTTACTACGAGCAGTACTTC.

This clonotype was counted a few times. V gene TRBV29-1 combines with J gene TRBJ1-5, with D possibly TRBD1 on 6 matching bases. The V end lost 4 bases, the J end lost 0 bases, and 10 bases lay between the germline ends. The CDR3 extends over 14 amino acids. Germline lookup yields CDR1 SQVTM and CDR2 ANQGSEA. The CDR3 DNA reads TGCAGCGTTGGGACAGATGCTAGCAATCAGCCCCAGCATTTT. Its protein product is CSVGTDASNQPQHF.

CDR3 sequence (DNA): TGTGCCAGCACCATAACTTATAATTCACCCCTCCACTTT. Residues: CASTITYNSPLHF. V usage is TRBV11-2 and J usage is TRBJ1-6, with unresolved D. This CDR3 contains 13 residues. The V gene's germline CDR1 is SGHAT and CDR2 FQNNGV. Trimming took 7 bases from V and 4 from J, leaving 8 bases between them.

This clonotype was counted between two and nine times. V gene TRBV7-3 combines with J gene TRBJ1-6; D might be TRBD1 (5 bases). CDR3 length equals 15 residues. Germline lookup yields CDR1 SGHTA and CDR2 FQGTGA. The V gene lost 5 bases and the J gene lost 2 bases, with 10 bases spanning the gap. The DNA of the CDR3 is TGTGCCAGCAGCCCGGGGGTCCCCTATAATTCACCCCTCCACTTT. Translated: CASSPGVPYNSPLHF.

In this sample, this clonotype turned up once. The J gene is TRBJ2-2, the V gene TRBV3-1; D uncertain. This CDR3 spans 14 amino acids. V shed 2 bases and J shed 6 bases, with 10 bases lying between them. Germline CDR1 is LGHDT and CDR2 is YNNKEL (reference sequence). Here the CDR3 reads CASSQPDRPGELFF. The DNA for the CDR3 is TGTGCCAGCAGCCAACCCGACCGTCCCGGGGAGCTGTTTTTT.

This clonotype was seen only a few times. The V call is TRBV12-3 or TRBV12-4, the J call TRBJ2-1; TRBD1 aligns across 8 bases. The tail of the sequence fits TRBJ2-7 better, so the J call may be wrong. The CDR3 runs to 13 residues. The DNA of the CDR3 is TGTGCCAGCAGTTTAGGAGACAGGGGTGAGCAGTACTTC. As protein: CASSLGDRGEQYF.

The gene calls are TRBV18 and TRBJ1-5; D may be TRBD1 (5 bases). CDR1 and CDR2 from the germline V gene are KGHSH and LQKENI. The CDR3 extends over 14 amino acids. V gave up 6 bases and J gave up 9 bases, with 18 bases separating them. CDR3 sequence (DNA): TGTGCCAGCTCCGAGGGAGGGGCCCAGGGGCCCCAGCATTTT. Residues: CASSEGGAQGPQHF.

The chain employs TRBV20-1 and TRBJ2-7; 9 bases map to TRBD2. The last part of the DNA fits TRBJ2-5 better; the J call may be wrong. Germline-derived CDR1 and CDR2 are DFQATT and SNEGSKA (reference sequence). This CDR3 has 18 residues. CDR3 coding DNA: TGCAGTGCGTCGAACCTCCTTAGCGGGGGCCGGGGGAGAGAGACCCAGTACTTC. Protein sequence: CSASNLLSGGRGRETQYF.

The rearrangement uses TRBV28 and TRBJ1-4; D not certain. The germline V and J ends were trimmed by 7 bases and 4 bases, with 10 bases remaining between them. CDR3 length equals 13 residues. Germline V gene lookup returns CDR1 MDHEN and CDR2 SYDVKM. This chain's CDR3 is CASTWVGNEKLFF. Here the CDR3 DNA reads TGTGCCAGCACGTGGGTTGGTAATGAAAAACTGTTTTTT.

J is TRBJ1-2 and V is TRBV6-5; D uncertain. The V gene lost 0 bases and the J gene lost 8 bases, with 10 bases spanning the gap. CDR1 and CDR2 (germline): MNHEY, SVGAGI. The CDR3 loop spans 13 amino acids. CDR3 amino acids: CASSYSMGTGYTF. The CDR3 nucleotides are TGTGCCAGCAGTTACTCGATGGGTACGGGCTACACCTTC.

Ten or more counts support this clonotype. The V and J genes are TRBV27 and TRBJ2-7; perhaps TRBD1 as D (6 bases). The CDR3 sequence is 15 residues long. Looked up from germline, CDR1 is MNHEY and CDR2 is SMNVEV (reference sequence). Trimming pared 3 bases from V and 4 bases from J, leaving 16 bases between. The CDR3 spells CASSFSGHRSYEQYF. The DNA of the CDR3 is TGTGCCAGCAGTTTTTCGGGACACCGATCATACGAGCAGTACTTC.